The entry below describes one T cell receptor beta chain. Its specificity is not known. Libraries were prepared by immunoSEQ multiplex PCR; TCRdb keeps only in-frame clonotypes and omits some of them. The table has some 170,000 clones, less than 90% seen once; the top ten hold around 2.3%. The source of the sample is a study of cytomegalovirus exposure and HLA in healthy donors. The J segment lost 0 bases and the V segment lost 5 bases, leaving 7 bases of the junction unmatched. Germline CDR1 MNHEY, CDR2 SVGAGI. The CDR3 is 15 amino acids. General study findings and limits: The dataset shows that most TCR sequences were rare, while some public TCRs occurred in many donors. In vitro testing confirmed a few CMV-associated chains as specific for CMV antigens. Published work reported that the classifier diagnosed cytomegalovirus status with high specificity and sensitivity. The authors listed 180 or so TCR beta chains as cytomegalovirus-associated.

Sequenced: PBMCs. The chain is built from TRBV6-5 and TRBJ2-7, with 7 bases fitting TRBD1. This clonotype originated in a woman younger than 35 in good health and CMV-seronegative. In DNA, the CDR3 is TGTGCCAGCAGTCCTCCGGGACAGCTCTCCTACGAGCAGTACTTC. As protein: CASSPPGQLSYEQYF.